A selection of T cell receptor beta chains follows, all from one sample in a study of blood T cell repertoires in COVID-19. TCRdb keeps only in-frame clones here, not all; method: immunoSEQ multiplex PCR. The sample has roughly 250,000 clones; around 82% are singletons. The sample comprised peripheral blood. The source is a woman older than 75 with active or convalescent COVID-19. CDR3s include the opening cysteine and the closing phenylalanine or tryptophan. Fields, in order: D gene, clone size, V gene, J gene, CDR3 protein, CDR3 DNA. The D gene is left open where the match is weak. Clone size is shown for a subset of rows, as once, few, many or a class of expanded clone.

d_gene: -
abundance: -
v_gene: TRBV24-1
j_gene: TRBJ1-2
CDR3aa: CATSDSPTNYGYTF
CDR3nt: TGTGCCACCAGTGATTCCCCCACTAACTATGGCTACACCTTC

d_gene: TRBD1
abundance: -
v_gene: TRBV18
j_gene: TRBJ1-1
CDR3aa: CASSPLQGTNTEAFF
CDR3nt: TGTGCCAGCTCACCTCTACAGGGGACGAACACTGAAGCTTTCTTT

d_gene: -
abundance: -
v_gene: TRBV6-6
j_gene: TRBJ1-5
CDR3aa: CASSYSVDQPQHF
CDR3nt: TGTGCCAGCAGTTACTCGGTAGATCAGCCCCAGCATTTT

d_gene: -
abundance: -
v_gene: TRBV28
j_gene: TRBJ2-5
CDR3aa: CASSSPVPETQYF
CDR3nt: TGTGCCAGCAGTTCCCCTGTCCCGGAGACCCAGTACTTC

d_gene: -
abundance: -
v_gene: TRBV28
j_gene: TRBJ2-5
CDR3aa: CASSFRETQYF
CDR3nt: TGTGCCAGCAGTTTTCGGGAGACCCAGTACTTC

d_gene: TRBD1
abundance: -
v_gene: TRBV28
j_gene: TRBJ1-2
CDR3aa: CASRRQGAGGYTF
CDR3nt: TGTGCCAGCAGGCGACAGGGGGCAGGAGGCTACACCTTC

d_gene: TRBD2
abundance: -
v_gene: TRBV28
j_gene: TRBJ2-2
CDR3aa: CASTPSLAGGSKTGELFF
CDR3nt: TGTGCCAGCACCCCCTCCCTAGCGGGAGGTAGTAAGACCGGGGAGCTGTTTTTT

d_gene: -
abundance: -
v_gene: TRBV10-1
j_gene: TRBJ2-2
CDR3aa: CASSDIREGLGELFF
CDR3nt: TGCGCCAGCAGCGACATCCGGGAAGGTCTCGGGGAGCTGTTTTTT

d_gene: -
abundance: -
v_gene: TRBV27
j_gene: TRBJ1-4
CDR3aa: CASSLYRVPPEKLFF
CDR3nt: TGTGCCAGCAGTCTCTACAGGGTTCCCCCTGAAAAACTGTTTTTT

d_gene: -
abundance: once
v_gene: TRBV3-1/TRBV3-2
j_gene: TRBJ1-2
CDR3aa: CASSPNTGTNYGYTF
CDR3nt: TGTGCCAGCAGCCCAAATACAGGGACTAACTATGGCTACACCTTC

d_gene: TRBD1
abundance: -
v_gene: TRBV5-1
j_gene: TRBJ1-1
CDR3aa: CASSSRGTANTEAFF
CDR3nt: TGCGCCAGCAGCTCGCGCGGGACAGCGAACACTGAAGCTTTCTTT

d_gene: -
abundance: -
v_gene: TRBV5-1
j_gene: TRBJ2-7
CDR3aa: CASSWGEGEQYF
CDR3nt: TGCGCCAGCAGCTGGGGTGAGGGCGAGCAGTACTTC

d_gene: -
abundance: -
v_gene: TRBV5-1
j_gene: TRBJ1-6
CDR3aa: CASSLFTGYNSPLHF
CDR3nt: TGCGCCAGCAGCTTGTTCACGGGGTATAATTCACCCCTCCACTTT

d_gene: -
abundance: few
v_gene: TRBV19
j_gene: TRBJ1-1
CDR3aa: CASSIEQGGTEAFF
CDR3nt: TGTGCCAGTAGTATAGAACAGGGTGGAACTGAAGCTTTCTTT

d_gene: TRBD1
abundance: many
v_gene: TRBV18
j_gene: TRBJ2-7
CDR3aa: CASSPYRDSSYEQYF
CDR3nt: TGTGCCAGCTCACCTTACCGGGACAGCTCCTACGAGCAGTACTTC